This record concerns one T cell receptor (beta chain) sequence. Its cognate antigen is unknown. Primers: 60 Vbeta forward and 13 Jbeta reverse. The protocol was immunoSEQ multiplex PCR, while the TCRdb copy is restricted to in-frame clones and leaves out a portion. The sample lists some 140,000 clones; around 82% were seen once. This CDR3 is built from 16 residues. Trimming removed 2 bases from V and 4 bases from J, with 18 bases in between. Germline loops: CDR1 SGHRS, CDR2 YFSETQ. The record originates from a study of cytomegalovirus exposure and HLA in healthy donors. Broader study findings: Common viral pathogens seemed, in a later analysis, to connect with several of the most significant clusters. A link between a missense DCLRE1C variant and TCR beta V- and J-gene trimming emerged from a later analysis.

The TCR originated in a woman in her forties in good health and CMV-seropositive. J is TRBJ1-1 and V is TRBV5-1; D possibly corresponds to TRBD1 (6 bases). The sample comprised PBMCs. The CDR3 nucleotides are TGCGCCAGCAGCTTTTTGCCAGGGGCGGTCAGCACTGAAGCTTTCTTT. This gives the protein CASSFLPGAVSTEAFF.